The present TCR beta chain was sequenced within a study of shared clonotypes between healthy human individuals. Whole-study findings and limits: The study found about 5% of naive CD4 clonotypes shared across a handful of donors.

Replicate PCRs from sorted subsets contained around 190 ng DNA, which is around 30,000 T cell genomes. Sequencing used immunoSEQ multiplex PCR; TCRdb keeps in-frame clones, though not all of them. The sample includes more than 500,000 clones, roughly 95% seen only once; the top ten take about 0.059%. Note on this clone: What it binds is unknown.

This CDR3 has 17 amino acids. From germline, CDR1 is SGDLS and CDR2 YYNGEE. The J segment lost 2 bases and the V segment lost 0 bases, leaving 7 bases of the junction unmatched. The sequence was collected from a woman between 25 and 40 years old in good health. Sequenced: naive CD4+ T cells sorted from blood. Subset reported: CD45RA+ positively selected. V is TRBV9 and J is TRBJ2-3; TRBD2 matches 9 bases. The CDR3 bases are TGTGCCAGCAGCGTAGAGGGTGGCGGGAGGGCCACAGATACGCAGTATTTT. This translates into CASSVEGGGRATDTQYF.